This TCR beta chain was observed in a study of Ad26.COV2.S vaccination and SARS-CoV-2 variants (dated by TCRdb to the early 2020s). About the study as a whole: Donors in the vaccine arm were drawn from COV1001, a multicentre, randomized, double-blind, placebo-controlled phase I-IIa trial testing Ad26.COV2.S in healthy adults. Participants in the trial were split at random into five groups of five each, receiving low-dose or high-dose Ad26.COV2.S once or twice, or else placebo on both occasions. A total of approximately 30 samples were included in the TCR-sequenced set, comprising approximately 20 Ad26.COV2.S vaccine recipients, 5 placebo recipients and 8 SARS-CoV-2 convalescent individuals. Blinding of investigators to trial group allocation was maintained during experiments and outcome assessment. Ad26.COV2.S was administered intramuscularly at a dose of 5x10^10 or 1x10^11 viral particles, either as one shot or as two shots given 56 days apart. Sequencing of the TCRbeta repertoire served to evaluate the specificity and breadth of SARS-CoV-2-reactive T cell receptors following Ad26.COV2.S vaccination. Overall results and qualifications from the work: The study was not powered for comparison of responses between vaccine doses or regimens. Spike-specific TCR breadth was higher in Ad26.COV2.S recipients than in placebo recipients (P = 0.0014). After vaccination, spike-specific CD8+ and CD4+ T cell responses were reported to show substantial breadth. According to the authors, total T cell responses may have been underestimated by the TCR breadth and depth analyses. Vaccine and placebo recipients had similar non-spike TCR breadth, a finding consistent with the vaccine containing only spike.

As to this clone: Its target antigen remains unknown. Within one base of it there is no much larger clone, and no base qualities were kept.

TCRbeta CDR3 regions were sequenced with the immunoSEQ Assay. After extraction, genomic DNA underwent amplification by bias-controlled multiplex PCR, followed by high-throughput sequencing. For the original study's pipeline: To quantify the absolute abundance of each unique TCRbeta CDR3 region, sequences were collapsed and filtered. Usable DNA was measured by amplifying reference genes present in all nucleated cells, and TCRbeta template counts were normalized to that usable DNA to estimate T cell fraction. Repertoire TCRs were annotated as SARS-CoV-2-specific by exact matching of V gene, CDR3 amino acid sequence and J gene to a known reactive TCR set. The reference SARS-CoV-2 TCR set was obtained from MIRA and was filtered for enrichment in COVID-19-positive ImmuneCODE repertoires, whereby public or cross-reactive TCRs were removed. Using the MIRA antigens, annotated TCRs were further analysed by specific ORF or by position within an ORF. Breadth was defined as annotated unique rearrangements over total unique productive rearrangements; depth was the summed frequency of those rearrangements. Group comparisons of TCR breadth used two-sided Wilcoxon rank-sum tests. Imported from immuneACCESS, the table was reduced by TCRdb to in-frame sequences with V and J called. These copies leave out some clones; in studies compared against another copy, an unresolved V gene accounts for under half, and the cause of the remainder is not known. The V and J calls and clone size were taken over from that table, and D and trimming were inferred from the DNA. This sample lists 350,000 to 400,000 clones; approximately 91% were detected once. The ten largest account for 3% to 4.5% of the sample.

This sample's treatment or condition label indicates: 19 received Ad26.COV2.S at low or high dose, single or two shots; 5 received placebo; per-sample allocation not given. For vaccine and placebo recipients, the sequenced repertoires came from samples collected on day 63 after the first injection. In Cohort 1b, around 25 adults aged 18-55 years were enrolled at a single site in Boston, USA, between 29 July and 7 August 2020. Ad26.COV2.S consisted of a replication-incompetent adenovirus type 26 vector by which a prefusion-stabilized SARS-CoV-2 spike protein from the original Wuhan strain was expressed. The CDR3, from cysteine to phenylalanine, totals 16 residues. The DNA shown is the 48-base CDR3, in frame from base 1. The germline V gene yields MNHNS for CDR1 and SASEGT for CDR2. V is cut by 4 bases and J by 5 bases, and the space between the germline ends is 20 bases.

The clonotype originates from a person aged 18-60 years who received the Ad26.COV2.S COVID-19 vaccine or a placebo. This sample comprised peripheral blood, obtained in a trial of Ad26.COV2.S vaccine versus placebo. The rearranged chain carries TRBV6-1 and TRBJ2-5; TRBD2 is perhaps the D gene, given 6 matching bases. The DNA is as follows: TGTGCCAGCAGTGGTCTTTCGGGACTCCCACGGGAGACCCAGTACTTC. It encodes CASSGLSGLPRETQYF.